What follows are 28 T cell receptor beta chains derived from one specimen sequenced in a study of T cells in Graves' hyperthyroidism and ophthalmopathy. Amplification yielded TCR beta CDR3 regions, with RNA transcripts as the source. An initial round of RT-PCR targeting the TCR CDR3 relied on the HTBI primer set. TCRdb itself ran the multiplex PCR reads through MiXCR, one entry per CDR3 protein. The sample shows under 450,000 distinct CDR3 sequences, 15% to 18% of them seen only once. The specimen sequenced was blood. These receptors all stem from a woman in her late teens or twenties with Graves' hyperthyroidism.

J is TRBJ2-1 and V is TRBV7-9, with D perhaps matching TRBD2 (6 bases). CDR1 and CDR2 from the germline V gene are SEHNR and FQNEAQ (reference sequence). The V gene lost 1 base and the J gene lost 11 bases, with 15 bases spanning the gap. This CDR3 has 14 residues. The CDR3 sequence is CASSLVEYREQQFF. The CDR3 DNA sequence: TGTGCCAGCAGCTTAGTCGAATACCGGGAGCAGCAGTTCTTC.

CDR3 sequence reads: CSASGGTSGYGYTF. The DNA for the CDR3 is TGCAGTGCTAGCGGCGGGACATCGGGCTATGGCTACACCTTC. J is TRBJ1-2 and V is TRBV20-1, with D possibly matching TRBD1 (6 bases). There are 14 residues in the CDR3. The germline gives CDR1 DFQATT, CDR2 SNEGSKA (reference sequence). V was cut by 3 bases and J by 4 bases, with 15 bases left in between.

The chain joins TRBV9 to TRBJ2-1; the D is unclear. Germline-derived CDR1 and CDR2 are SGDLS and YYNGEE. With 4 bases removed from V and 1 base from J, the gap between germline ends came to 15 bases. The CDR3 has 16 amino acids. CDR3 sequence reads: CASSSPTGFSYNEQFF. For the CDR3, the DNA is TGTGCCAGCAGCTCACCCACCGGGTTTTCCTACAATGAGCAGTTCTTC.

This clonotype was observed at least ten times. This chain uses TRBV6-2 or TRBV6-3 with TRBJ2-1; the D is unclear. Trimming shortened V by 0 bases and J by 9 bases, and 9 bases separated the two germline ends. Germline V lookup: CDR1 MNHEY, CDR2 SVGEGT. This CDR3 has 13 residues. CDR3 coding DNA: TGTGCCAGCAGTTACTCAGGTAAAGGTGAGCAGTTCTTC. Its translation is CASSYSGKGEQFF.

In its sample, this clonotype was seen many times. The genes are TRBV24-1 and TRBJ2-2; 8 nucleotides line up with TRBD2. CDR3 length equals 15 residues. V lost 6 bases to trimming and J lost 7 bases; unmatched junction nucleotides: 9. Germline assignment: CDR1 KGHDR and CDR2 SFDVKD. For the CDR3, the DNA is TGTGCCACCAGTAGCGAGCGGGAGATAGGCGGGGAGCTGTTTTTT. Amino acid sequence: CATSSEREIGGELFF.

This clonotype was observed a few times. The chain uses TRBV20-1 and TRBJ1-6; D remains unclear. V was cut by 0 bases and J by 6 bases, with 12 bases left in between. CDR1 is DFQATT, CDR2 SNEGSKA, per germline (reference sequence). This CDR3 is built from 15 residues. The CDR3: CSARDSGRFNSPLHF. In DNA, the CDR3 is TGCAGTGCTAGAGATTCGGGCAGGTTTAATTCACCCCTCCACTTT.

A few counts support this clonotype. The chain recombines TRBV29-1 with TRBJ2-7, with 9 bases that match TRBD2. The CDR3 covers 13 residues. Looked up from germline, CDR1 is SQVTM and CDR2 is ANQGSEA. Germline trimming cut 4 bases from V and 6 bases from J; bases unmatched to any gene: 7. CDR3 region: CSVGVAGGGEQYF. The CDR3 DNA follows: TGCAGCGTTGGAGTCGCGGGAGGGGGCGAGCAGTACTTC.

This clonotype was seen many times. The rearrangement links TRBV7-2 to TRBJ1-1; weak D call: TRBD1 (5 bases). Trimming shortened V by 5 bases and J by 0 bases, and 22 bases separated the two germline ends. Germline V gene lookup returns CDR1 SGHTA and CDR2 FQGNSA. This CDR3 is built from 18 residues. The CDR3 sequence is CASSALGVRVRLNTEAFF. The CDR3 bases are TGTGCCAGCAGCGCCTTGGGGGTGCGGGTACGCTTGAACACTGAAGCTTTCTTT.

This clonotype was seen ten or more times. V usage is TRBV28 and J usage is TRBJ2-3; 10 bases match TRBD2. The CDR3 extends over 15 amino acids. Germline V gene data show CDR1 as MDHEN and CDR2 as SYDVKM. V was pared by 5 bases and J by 5 bases, with 7 bases of the junction left unmatched. CDR3 protein: CASSPAGGPGDTQYF. CDR3 sequence (DNA): TGTGCCAGCAGTCCAGCGGGAGGGCCGGGAGATACGCAGTATTTT.

As concerns this clonotype: This could be a read error, since a much larger clone is one nucleotide away. The chain is built from TRBV2 and TRBJ2-5; D could derive from TRBD1 or TRBD2 (5 bases each). This CDR3 has 13 residues. Germline CDR1 is SNHLY and CDR2 is FYNNEI. Trimming shortened V by 5 bases and J by 10 bases, and 17 bases separated the two germline ends. CDR3: CASSRDGGYDQYF. The CDR3 DNA reads TGTGCCAGCAGTCGGGACGGAGGCTACGACCAGTACTTC. The full variable domain, in which reference TRBV2 and TRBJ2-5 provide the parts outside the CDR3, is EPEVTQTPSHQVTQMGQEVILRCVPISNHLYFYWYRQILGQKVEFLVSFYNNEISEKSEIFDDQFSVERPDGSNFTLKIRSTKLEDSAMYFCASSRDGGYDQYFGPGTRLLVL.

This clonotype has at least ten counts. The chain employs TRBV20-1 and TRBJ2-7; D may correspond to TRBD1 or TRBD2 (5 bases each). Germline CDR1 DFQATT, CDR2 SNEGSKA (reference sequence). With 5 bases removed from V and 6 bases from J, the gap between germline ends came to 14 bases. The CDR3 spans 12 residues. CDR3 in DNA: TGCAGTGCTTCTTCGGATGGGGGCGAGCAGTACTTC. This translates into CSASSDGGEQYF.

V is TRBV4-1 and J is TRBJ1-2; 7 nucleotides line up with TRBD1. CDR3 length: 15 residues. V lost 4 bases and J lost 1; bases outside the gene matches: 6. CDR1 is MGHRA, CDR2 YSYEKL, per germline. The CDR3 DNA reads as TGCGCCAGCAGCCGCCCGGACAGGCGTAACTATGGCTACACCTTC. Encoded protein: CASSRPDRRNYGYTF.

This clonotype showed up many times. The J gene is TRBJ2-1, the V gene TRBV6-2 or TRBV6-3; D tentatively reads TRBD1 or TRBD2 (6 bases each). V gave up 0 bases and J gave up 2 bases, with 14 bases separating them. The CDR3 runs to 17 residues. Germline V CDR1 and CDR2: MNHEY, SVGEGT. The CDR3 sequence: CASSYSATGATYNEQFF. As DNA, the CDR3 is TGTGCCAGCAGTTACTCGGCAACGGGGGCTACCTACAATGAGCAGTTCTTC.

At least ten counts were recorded for this clonotype. The chain has TRBV6-2 or TRBV6-3 and TRBJ2-1; 8 nucleotides line up with TRBD2. The CDR3 has 17 amino acids. Trimming cost V 6 bases and J 8 bases; bases outside gene matches: 18. The germline V gene has CDR1 MNHEY and CDR2 SVGEGT. CDR3 protein: CASSYVPGGPAEYEQFF. CDR3 nucleotides: TGTGCCAGCAGCTATGTCCCGGGGGGGCCGGCAGAATATGAGCAGTTCTTC.

The sample holds many counts of this clonotype. The chain is built from TRBV12-3 or TRBV12-4 and TRBJ2-6, with unresolved D. This CDR3 has 20 amino acids. Trimming took 6 bases from V and 0 from J, leaving 24 bases between them. CDR3 region: CASRRLLTWASSSGANVLTF. In DNA form, the CDR3 reads TGTGCCAGCAGACGACTCCTCACGTGGGCCTCGAGCTCTGGGGCCAACGTCCTGACTTTC.

The chain is built from TRBV11-2 and TRBJ2-1, with TRBD2 matching over 12 bases. CDR3 length: 14 residues. Trimming at V came to 5 bases and at J to 9 bases, leaving 5 bases not matched to a gene. Germline V CDR1 and CDR2: SGHAT, FQNNGV. As DNA, the CDR3 is TGTGCCAGCAGCCCTGGGACTAGCGGGCGTGAGCAGTTCTTC. This sequence encodes CASSPGTSGREQFF.

This clonotype was detected many times. The chain joins TRBV13 to TRBJ1-2, with TRBD1 matching 8 bases. Germline CDR1 PRHDT, CDR2 FYEKMQ (reference sequence). This CDR3 has 14 amino acids. V dropped 5 bases and J dropped 6; count of bases not matched to a gene: 8. CDR3 sequence (DNA): TGTGCCAGCAGCACCTGGACAGGGAATCATGGCTACACCTTC. Translating it yields CASSTWTGNHGYTF.

This clonotype was seen a handful of times. The chain links TRBV10-3 to TRBJ1-1; D remains unclear. The CDR3 contains 13 residues. V was cut by 7 bases and J by 0 bases, with 9 bases left in between. CDR1 is ENHRY, CDR2 SYGVKD, per germline. The CDR3 sequence: CAIIASLNTEAFF. The CDR3 DNA reads TGTGCCATCATTGCCTCCTTGAACACTGAAGCTTTCTTT.

This clonotype was recorded many times. This chain uses TRBV11-2 with TRBJ2-3; 14 bases match TRBD2. Germline values: CDR1 SGHAT, CDR2 FQNNGV. CDR3 size: 14 residues. Germline trimming cut 4 bases from V and 11 bases from J; bases unmatched to any gene: 5. CDR3 sequence (DNA): TGTGCCAGCAGCTCGGGACTAGCGGGAGCTATGCAGTATTTT. Its protein is CASSSGLAGAMQYF.

This clonotype has a count of ten or more. CDR3 DNA: TGTGCCAGCAGTGCGACAGGGGTGCTCACCGGGGAGCTGTTTTTT. Protein: CASSATGVLTGELFF. This chain joins TRBV6-1 and TRBJ2-2; 8 nucleotides agree with TRBD1. Unmatched junction bases numbered 5, after V lost 4 bases and J lost 4 bases. Germline V gene data show CDR1 as MNHNS and CDR2 as SASEGT. This CDR3 is 15 amino acids long.

This clonotype came up many times. This chain connects TRBV5-1 to TRBJ1-1; 8 bases map to TRBD1. Germline V CDR1 and CDR2: SGHRS, YFSETQ. The trim removed 5 bases at V and 0 bases at J, leaving 15 bases unmatched. The CDR3 has 18 residues. CDR3 sequence (DNA): TGCGCCAGCAGTCTATACCGACAGGGGACCCTCATGAACACTGAAGCTTTCTTT. It yields the protein CASSLYRQGTLMNTEAFF.

The rearrangement links TRBV3-1 to TRBJ2-1; 8 bases are shared with TRBD1. With V trimmed by 5 bases and J by 4 bases, 7 bases remained unmatched. CDR3 length: 15 residues. Germline V gene lookup returns CDR1 LGHDT and CDR2 YNNKEL (reference sequence). CDR3 loop: CASSSTGARYNEQFF. CDR3 DNA sequence: TGTGCCAGCAGCTCGACAGGGGCGAGGTACAATGAGCAGTTCTTC.

The chain carries TRBV20-1 and TRBJ1-1; possible D gene TRBD1, 5 bases. V was clipped by 5 bases and J by 0 bases, with 13 bases between them. The V gene's germline CDR1 is DFQATT and CDR2 SNEGSKA (reference sequence). The CDR3 sequence is 14 residues long. CDR3 region: CSAAGDRMNTEAFF. The DNA of the CDR3 is TGCAGTGCTGCCGGGGACCGCATGAACACTGAAGCTTTCTTT.

This clonotype was picked up many times. The chain links TRBV20-1 to TRBJ2-5; 15 bases agree with TRBD2. The J segment lost 4 bases and the V segment lost 0 bases, leaving 9 bases of the junction unmatched. CDR1 DFQATT and CDR2 SNEGSKA come from the germline V gene (reference sequence). The CDR3 consists of 18 residues. This chain's CDR3 is CSARDLGLAGGIGETQYF. In nucleotides, the CDR3 is TGCAGTGCTAGAGATCTAGGACTAGCGGGAGGGATAGGAGAGACCCAGTACTTC.

The rearrangement uses TRBV5-1 and TRBJ1-3; D unresolved. Looked up from germline, CDR1 is SGHRS and CDR2 is YFSETQ. Trimming pared 0 bases from V and 0 bases from J, leaving 7 bases between. The CDR3 is 15 residues long. The CDR3 sequence: CASSLDGASGNTIYF. The CDR3 bases are TGCGCCAGCAGCTTGGACGGAGCCTCTGGAAACACCATATATTTT.

This chain links TRBV2 with TRBJ1-1; D is perhaps TRBD1 (6 bases). V shed 6 bases and J shed 1 base, with 18 bases lying between them. This CDR3 is built from 16 residues. Germline V CDR1 and CDR2: SNHLY, FYNNEI. The CDR3 DNA sequence: TGTGCCAGCAGAGGCTCGGGGGGCACCCCGAACACTGAAGCTTTCTTT. Encoded protein: CASRGSGGTPNTEAFF.

This clonotype came up a few times. The chain combines TRBV6-1 with TRBJ2-7; 10 nucleotides match TRBD1. The V segment lost 4 bases and the J segment 6 bases; nucleotides outside the gene matches: 9. The germline V gene encodes CDR1 MNHNS and CDR2 SASEGT. The length of the CDR3 is 15 residues. The CDR3 nucleotides are TGTGCCAGCAGTGGGGCCATGGGACAGGGGTTCGAGCAGTACTTC. Its translation is CASSGAMGQGFEQYF.

This clonotype occurred a few times. The CDR3 region is CASSLVGPGETEAFF. CDR3 bases: TGCGCCAGCAGCTTGGTAGGCCCAGGAGAGACTGAAGCTTTCTTT. The chain links TRBV5-1 to TRBJ1-1, with D hard to call. With 0 bases removed from V and 5 bases from J, the gap between germline ends came to 14 bases. Per germline, CDR1 SGHRS and CDR2 YFSETQ. The CDR3 covers 15 residues.